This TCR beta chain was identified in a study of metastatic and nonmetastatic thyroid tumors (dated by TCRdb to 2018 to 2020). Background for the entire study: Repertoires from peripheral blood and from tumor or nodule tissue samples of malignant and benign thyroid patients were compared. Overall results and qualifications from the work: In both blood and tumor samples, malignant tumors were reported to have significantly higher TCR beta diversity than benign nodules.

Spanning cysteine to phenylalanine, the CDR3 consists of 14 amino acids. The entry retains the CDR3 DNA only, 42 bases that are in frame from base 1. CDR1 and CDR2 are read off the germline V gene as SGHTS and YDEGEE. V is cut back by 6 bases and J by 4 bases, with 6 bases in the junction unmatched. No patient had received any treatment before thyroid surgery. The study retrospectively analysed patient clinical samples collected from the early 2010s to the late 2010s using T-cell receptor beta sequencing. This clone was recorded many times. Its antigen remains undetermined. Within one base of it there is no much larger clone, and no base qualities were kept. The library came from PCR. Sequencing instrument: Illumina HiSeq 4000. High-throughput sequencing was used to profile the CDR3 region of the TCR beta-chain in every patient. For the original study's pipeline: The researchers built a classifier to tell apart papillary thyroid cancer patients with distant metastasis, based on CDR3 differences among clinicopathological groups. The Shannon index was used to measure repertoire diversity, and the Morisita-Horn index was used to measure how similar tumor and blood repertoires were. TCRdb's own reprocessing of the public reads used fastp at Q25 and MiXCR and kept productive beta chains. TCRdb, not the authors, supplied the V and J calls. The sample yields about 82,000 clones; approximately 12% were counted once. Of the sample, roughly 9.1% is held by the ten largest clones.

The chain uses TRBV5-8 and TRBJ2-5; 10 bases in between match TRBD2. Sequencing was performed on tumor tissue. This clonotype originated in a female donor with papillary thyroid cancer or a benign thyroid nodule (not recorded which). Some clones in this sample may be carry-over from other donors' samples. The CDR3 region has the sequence CASTLAGAGETQYF. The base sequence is TGTGCCAGCACCCTAGCGGGAGCGGGAGAGACCCAGTACTTC.